This TCR beta chain is drawn from a study of CD8 T cells in Susac syndrome. V was shortened by 0 bases and J by 0 bases, with 21 bases between the two germline ends. The germline gives CDR1 SGHTA, CDR2 FQGNSA. The CDR3 has 21 residues. RNA, at about 0.45 to 1 ug, was reverse transcribed with random hexamers. TCRdb called the immunoSEQ multiplex PCR reads again in MiXCR, with one record for every CDR3 protein. The data hold 180,000 or so distinct CDR3 sequences, with approximately 95% observed a single time. The chain carries TRBV7-2 and TRBJ1-6; weak D call: TRBD1 (5 bases). The sample consisted of CD4+ T cells from PBMCs. This TCR derives from a human donor in good health. CDR3 sequence (DNA): TGTGCCAGCAGCTTAGCCTGGTTTAACAGGCGGCGTAGCTCCTATAATTCACCCCTCCACTTT. Its translation is CASSLAWFNRRRSSYNSPLHF. Variable domain in full (rest from reference TRBV7-2 and TRBJ1-6): GAGVSQSPSNKVTEKGKDVELRCDPISGHTALYWYRQSLGQGLEFLIYFQGNSAPDKSGLPSDRFSAERTGGSVSTLTIQRTQQEDSAVYLCASSLAWFNRRRSSYNSPLHFGNGTRLTVT.